Shown below are 22 T cell receptor beta chains from a single sample sequenced in a study of PD-1 blockade in mismatch repair-deficient tumors. These receptors' targets are unknown. Sample time point: approximately 11-day in vitro stimulation with candidate neoantigen peptide 3. Only in-frame clones appear in the TCRdb table, and some are missing; sequencing was by immunoSEQ multiplex PCR. The data show 10,000 or so clones, over 80% seen once. Sequencing used cells cultured in vitro, obtained from a patient treated with pembrolizumab. These receptors came from an adult with mismatch repair-deficient cancer.

The genes are TRBV28 and TRBJ1-5; 8 bases line up with TRBD1. Unmatched junction bases numbered 2, after V lost 5 bases and J lost 2 bases. CDR1 and CDR2 from the germline V gene are MDHEN and SYDVKM. The CDR3 runs 14 residues. The CDR3 is CASSMTGGNQPQHF. The CDR3 bases are TGTGCCAGCAGTATGACAGGGGGCAATCAGCCCCAGCATTTT.

The chain combines TRBV10-1 with TRBJ2-2; the match to TRBD2 covers 10 bases. In germline, CDR1 is WNHNN, CDR2 SYGVQD (reference sequence). The CDR3 covers 14 residues. The V and J ends lost 6 bases and 6 bases, in that order; junction bases with no gene match: 4. The CDR3 nucleotides are TGCGCCAGCAGCCTAGCGGGAGATCCCGGGGAGCTGTTTTTT. Protein product: CASSLAGDPGELFF.

The chain uses TRBV21-1 and TRBJ1-3. TRBV21-1 is annotated as a pseudogene. CDR3 length: 16 residues. The CDR3 spells CASRQGRGMSGNTIYF. The CDR3 region has the DNA TGTGCCAGCCGGCAGGGGAGGGGAATGTCTGGAAACACCATATATTTT.

V gene TRBV21-1 combines with J gene TRBJ2-1; the D segment call TRBD2 is taken from the table without a DNA check. TRBV21-1 is a recognized pseudogene. The CDR3 consists of 13 residues. The CDR3 loop is CASSKVEDNEQFF. As DNA, the CDR3 is TGTGCCAGCAGCAAAGTGGAGGACAATGAGCAGTTCTTC.

The V gene is TRBV5-1, the J gene TRBJ2-7; 10 bases are a match to TRBD1. This CDR3 has 13 residues. Germline CDR1 and CDR2: SGHRS and YFSETQ. Trimming removed 2 bases from V and 5 bases from J; junction bases left unmatched: 1. The CDR3 DNA is TGCGCCAGCAGCTTCGGACAGGGGGACGAGCAGTACTTC. Protein sequence: CASSFGQGDEQYF.

The J gene is TRBJ2-1, the V gene TRBV25-1; 7 bases map to TRBD2. The CDR3 is 14 residues long. J lost 7 bases, V lost 4 bases, and 7 bases had no gene match. Germline lookup yields CDR1 MGHDK and CDR2 SYGVNS. DNA for the CDR3: TGTGCCAGCAGTGGACGGGACTATCTTAATGAGCAGTTCTTC. Translation gives CASSGRDYLNEQFF.

The V call is TRBV5-1, the J call TRBJ1-4; 7 bases align to TRBD1. The J segment lost 0 bases and the V segment lost 4 bases, leaving 3 bases of the junction unmatched. Germline V lookup: CDR1 SGHRS, CDR2 YFSETQ. There are 15 residues in the CDR3. CDR3 nucleotides: TGCGCCAGCAGCGACGGACAGGCAACTAATGAAAAACTGTTTTTT. It specifies CASSDGQATNEKLFF.

This clone was observed once. The V call is TRBV11-2, the J call TRBJ2-7; tentative D call: TRBD1 (7 bases). Trimming took 8 bases from V and 2 from J, leaving 19 bases between them. The CDR3 has 15 amino acids. Germline CDR1 SGHAT, CDR2 FQNNGV. The CDR3 sequence is CASRGIRDRAYEQYF. The CDR3 DNA sequence: TGTGCCAGCCGGGGGATTAGGGACAGAGCCTACGAGCAGTACTTC.

This rearrangement joins TRBV11-2 to TRBJ1-1; D is uncertain. The germline V gene has CDR1 SGHAT and CDR2 FQNNGV. The CDR3 loop spans 14 amino acids. The V end lost 5 bases, the J end lost 4 bases, and 14 bases lay between the germline ends. The CDR3 protein is CASSLVLRGTEAFF. The CDR3 coding sequence is TGTGCCAGCAGCCTGGTCCTAAGAGGCACTGAAGCTTTCTTT.

V is TRBV28 and J is TRBJ2-7; 10 bases fit TRBD2. Trimming at V came to 5 bases and at J to 4 bases, leaving 11 bases not matched to a gene. This CDR3 has 16 amino acids. In germline, CDR1 is MDHEN, CDR2 SYDVKM. CDR3 bases: TGTGCCAGCAGTCCCATACGGGCTAGCGGGAGTTACGAGCAGTACTTC. Amino acids: CASSPIRASGSYEQYF.

V gene TRBV19 combines with J gene TRBJ2-1, with D perhaps TRBD1 or TRBD2 (5 bases each). This CDR3 region has 15 residues. Trimming cost V 1 base and J 0 bases, with 7 bases left between them. The V gene's germline CDR1 is LNHDA and CDR2 SQIVND (reference sequence). In DNA form, the CDR3 reads TGTGCCAGTAGTATAGCAGGGAGCTCCTACAATGAGCAGTTCTTC. It codes for CASSIAGSSYNEQFF.

This clone was recorded only once. J is TRBJ1-1 and V is TRBV27; a possible D gene is TRBD1 (6 bases). Germline V gives CDR1 MNHEY, CDR2 SMNVEV (reference sequence). The CDR3 sequence is 12 residues long. V was clipped by 7 bases and J by 7 bases, with 13 bases between them. The CDR3 nucleotides read TGTGCCAGCAACGGGGGGGGCCTTGAAGCTTTCTTT. Translation gives CASNGGGLEAFF.

The chain recombines TRBV10-1 with TRBJ1-2, with 8 bases lining up with TRBD1. J lost 5 bases, V lost 9 bases, and 11 bases had no gene match. Germline assignment: CDR1 WNHNN and CDR2 SYGVQD (reference sequence). There are 14 residues in the CDR3. The CDR3 region has the DNA TGCGCCAGTCTGGGGACAGGCGCTCCTTATGGCTACACCTTC. Encoded protein: CASLGTGAPYGYTF.

CDR3 bases: TGTGCCAGCAGCTGGGGGTACAATGAGCAGTTCTTC. It translates to CASSWGYNEQFF. The rearrangement links TRBV28 to TRBJ2-1; either TRBD1 or TRBD2 may fit D (5 bases each). The length of the CDR3 is 12 residues. The germline CDR1 and CDR2 sequences are MDHEN and SYDVKM. Trimming pared 6 bases from V and 4 bases from J, leaving 7 bases between.

This chain connects TRBV5-6 to TRBJ1-2; possible D gene TRBD1, 6 bases. The CDR3 has 17 amino acids. V lost 0 bases and J lost 7, with 22 bases in between. Germline loops: CDR1 SGHDT, CDR2 YYEEEE. DNA for the CDR3: TGTGCCAGCAGCTTGGCCTCGGGACGGGGGGCGATTACTGGCTACACCTTC. Translated, it gives CASSLASGRGAITGYTF.

This clone was found once. The chain is built from TRBV5-1 and TRBJ2-2; TRBD1 matches at 7 bases. CDR3 length: 15 residues. V dropped 3 bases and J dropped 0; count of bases not matched to a gene: 2. Germline lookup yields CDR1 SGHRS and CDR2 YFSETQ. The CDR3 bases are TGCGCCAGCAGCTCGGGACAGCCGAACACCGGGGAGCTGTTTTTT. Its protein product is CASSSGQPNTGELFF.

The gene calls are TRBV10-2 and TRBJ2-7; 7 bases align to TRBD2. The junction had 13 bases not matched to a gene; V was cut back by 7 bases and J by 7 bases. CDR1 and CDR2 from the germline V gene are WSHSY and SAAADI. The CDR3 spans 14 residues. The CDR3 bases are TGCGCCAGCACGATGCAGGGTACGGGGGGTGAGCAGTACTTC. It codes for CASTMQGTGGEQYF.

The rearrangement links TRBV29-1 to TRBJ1-4; 7 nucleotides align to TRBD1. CDR3 length: 13 residues. V lost 7 bases to trimming and J lost 5 bases; unmatched junction nucleotides: 7. Germline loops: CDR1 SQVTM, CDR2 ANQGSEA. The CDR3 loop reads CSAKGGGNEKLFF. DNA of the CDR3: TGCAGCGCGAAGGGAGGGGGCAATGAAAAACTGTTTTTT.

The rearrangement uses TRBV5-1 and TRBJ2-1, with 8 positions matching TRBD2. The CDR3 spans 17 residues. Germline V gene lookup returns CDR1 SGHRS and CDR2 YFSETQ. Trimming took 2 bases from V and 0 from J; bases not matched to a gene: 7. The CDR3 bases are TGCGCCAGCAGCTTCGGGCTAGCGGGCCTCTCCTACAATGAGCAGTTCTTC. Amino acids: CASSFGLAGLSYNEQFF.

The rearrangement links TRBV7-6 to TRBJ2-6; D not resolved. The CDR3 extends over 18 amino acids. V shed 1 base and J shed 0 bases, with 13 bases lying between them. The germline V gene has CDR1 SGHVS and CDR2 FNYEAQ. DNA for the CDR3: TGTGCCAGCAGCTTAGTAGCCGCCGTTTACTCTGGGGCCAACGTCCTGACTTTC. Protein product: CASSLVAAVYSGANVLTF.

Only one count was recorded for this clone. The chain joins TRBV5-1 to TRBJ1-1, with a weak D call TRBD1 (5 bases). This CDR3 spans 14 amino acids. The germline V gene has CDR1 SGHRS and CDR2 YFSETQ. Trimming pared 0 bases from V and 4 bases from J, leaving 10 bases between. DNA for the CDR3: TGCGCCAGCAGCTTGGTTCGGGGGGGCACTGAAGCTTTCTTT. It codes for CASSLVRGGTEAFF.

The rearrangement uses TRBV29-1 and TRBJ1-1; D not certain. The CDR3 spans 13 residues. Germline CDR1 reads SQVTM; CDR2 reads ANQGSEA. With 7 bases removed from V and 1 base from J, the gap between germline ends came to 13 bases. In DNA form, the CDR3 reads TGCAGCGCCGTGGCCGGAACGAACACTGAAGCTTTCTTT. This encodes CSAVAGTNTEAFF.